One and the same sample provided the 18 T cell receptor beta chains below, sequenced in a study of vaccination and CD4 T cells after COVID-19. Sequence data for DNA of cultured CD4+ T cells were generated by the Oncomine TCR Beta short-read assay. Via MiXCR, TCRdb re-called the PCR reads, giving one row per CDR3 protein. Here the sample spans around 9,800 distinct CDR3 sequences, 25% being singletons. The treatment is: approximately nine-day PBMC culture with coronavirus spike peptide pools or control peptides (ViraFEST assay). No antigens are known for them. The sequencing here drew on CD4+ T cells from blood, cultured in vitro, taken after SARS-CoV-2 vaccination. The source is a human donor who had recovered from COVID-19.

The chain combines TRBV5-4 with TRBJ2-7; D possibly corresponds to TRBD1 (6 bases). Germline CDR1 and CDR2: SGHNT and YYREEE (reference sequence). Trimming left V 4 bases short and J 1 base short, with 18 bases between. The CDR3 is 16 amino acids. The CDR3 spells CASSPVSGQGSYEQYF. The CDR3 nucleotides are TGTGCCAGCAGCCCCGTTTCGGGGCAGGGGTCCTACGAGCAGTACTTC. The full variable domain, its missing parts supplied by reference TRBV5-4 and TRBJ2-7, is ETGVTQSPTHLIKTRGQQVTLRCSSQSGHNTVSWYQQALGQGPQFIFQYYREEENGRGNFPPRFSGLQFPNYSSELNVNALELDDSALYLCASSPVSGQGSYEQYFGPGTRLTVT.

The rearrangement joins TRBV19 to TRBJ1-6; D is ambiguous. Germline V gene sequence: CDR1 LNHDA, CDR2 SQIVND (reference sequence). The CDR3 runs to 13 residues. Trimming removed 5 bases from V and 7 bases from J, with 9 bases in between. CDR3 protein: CASSSRVNSPLHF. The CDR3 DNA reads TGTGCCAGTAGTTCCAGAGTCAATTCACCCCTCCACTTT.

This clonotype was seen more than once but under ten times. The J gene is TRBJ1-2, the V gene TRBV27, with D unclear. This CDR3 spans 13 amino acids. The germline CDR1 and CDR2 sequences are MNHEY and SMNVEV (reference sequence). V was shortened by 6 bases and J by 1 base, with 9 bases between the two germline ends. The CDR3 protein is CASRNDGNYGYTF. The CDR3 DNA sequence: TGTGCCAGCAGAAACGACGGTAACTATGGCTACACCTTC.

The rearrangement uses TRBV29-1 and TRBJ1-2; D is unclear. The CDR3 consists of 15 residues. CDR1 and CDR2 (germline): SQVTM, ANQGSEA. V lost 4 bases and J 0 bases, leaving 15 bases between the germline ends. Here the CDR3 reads CSVGAGPTPNYGYTF. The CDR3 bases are TGCAGCGTTGGGGCAGGTCCCACTCCTAACTATGGCTACACCTTC.

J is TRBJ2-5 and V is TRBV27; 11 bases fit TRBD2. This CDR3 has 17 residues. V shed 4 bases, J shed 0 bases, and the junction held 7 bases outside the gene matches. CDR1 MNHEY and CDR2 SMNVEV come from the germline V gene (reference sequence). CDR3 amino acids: CASSSLLAGAYQETQYF. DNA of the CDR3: TGTGCCAGCAGTTCATTACTAGCGGGGGCCTACCAAGAGACCCAGTACTTC.

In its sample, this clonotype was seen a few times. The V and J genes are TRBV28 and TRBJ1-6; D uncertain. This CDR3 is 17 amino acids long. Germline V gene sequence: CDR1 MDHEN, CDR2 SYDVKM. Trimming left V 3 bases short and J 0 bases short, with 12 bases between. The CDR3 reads CASSLIRLSSYNSPLHF. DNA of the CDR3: TGTGCCAGCAGTTTGATACGGCTAAGCTCCTATAATTCACCCCTCCACTTT.

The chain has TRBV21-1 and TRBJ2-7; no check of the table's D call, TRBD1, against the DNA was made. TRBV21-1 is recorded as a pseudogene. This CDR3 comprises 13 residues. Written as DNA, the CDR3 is TGTGCCAGCAGCAATGATCGGGATTACGAGCAGTACTTC. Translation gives CASSNDRDYEQYF.

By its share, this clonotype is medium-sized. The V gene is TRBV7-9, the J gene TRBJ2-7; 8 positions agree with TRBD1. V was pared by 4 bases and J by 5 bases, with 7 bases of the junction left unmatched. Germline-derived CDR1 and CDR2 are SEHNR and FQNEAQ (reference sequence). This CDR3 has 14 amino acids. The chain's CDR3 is CASSSGQGRHEQYF. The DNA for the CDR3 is TGTGCCAGCAGCTCCGGACAGGGTCGCCACGAGCAGTACTTC.

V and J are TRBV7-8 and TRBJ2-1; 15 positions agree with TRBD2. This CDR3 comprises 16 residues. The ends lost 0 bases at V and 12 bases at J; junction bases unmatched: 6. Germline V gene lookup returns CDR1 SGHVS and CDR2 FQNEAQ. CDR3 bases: TGTGCCAGCAGCTTAGCTTTAGGACTAGCGGGGGGGGGGCAGTTCTTC. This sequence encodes CASSLALGLAGGGQFF.

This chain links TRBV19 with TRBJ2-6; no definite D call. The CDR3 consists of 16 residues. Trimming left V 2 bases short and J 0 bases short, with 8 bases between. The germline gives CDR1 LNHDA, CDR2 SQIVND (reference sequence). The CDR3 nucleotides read TGTGCCAGTAGTATAAGGCCTAGCTCTGGGGCCAACGTCCTGACTTTC. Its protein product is CASSIRPSSGANVLTF.

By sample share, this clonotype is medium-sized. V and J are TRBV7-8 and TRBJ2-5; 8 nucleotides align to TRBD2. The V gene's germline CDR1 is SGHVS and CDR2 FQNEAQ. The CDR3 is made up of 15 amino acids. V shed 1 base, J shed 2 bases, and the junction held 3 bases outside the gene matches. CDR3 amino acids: CASSLGSGAQETQYF. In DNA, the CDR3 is TGTGCCAGCAGCTTAGGTAGCGGGGCACAAGAGACCCAGTACTTC.

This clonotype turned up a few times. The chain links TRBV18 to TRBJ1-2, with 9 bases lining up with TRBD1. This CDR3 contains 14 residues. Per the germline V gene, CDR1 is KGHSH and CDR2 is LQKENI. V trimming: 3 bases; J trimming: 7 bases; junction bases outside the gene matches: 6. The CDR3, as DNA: TGTGCCAGCTCACCCAGGGACAGGGAGGGTGGCTACACCTTC. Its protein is CASSPRDREGGYTF.

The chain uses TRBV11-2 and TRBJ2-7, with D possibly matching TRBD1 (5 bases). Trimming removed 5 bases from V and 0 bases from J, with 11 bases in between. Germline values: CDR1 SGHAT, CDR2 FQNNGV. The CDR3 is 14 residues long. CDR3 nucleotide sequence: TGTGCCAGCAGCGCCCGCCAGGGCTCCTACGAGCAGTACTTC. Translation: CASSARQGSYEQYF.

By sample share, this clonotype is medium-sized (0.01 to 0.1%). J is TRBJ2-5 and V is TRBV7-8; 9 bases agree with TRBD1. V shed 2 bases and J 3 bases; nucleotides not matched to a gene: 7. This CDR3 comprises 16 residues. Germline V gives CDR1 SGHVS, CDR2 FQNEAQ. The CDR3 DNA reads TGTGCCAGCAGCTTAAATGGGGGACAGGGCGAAGAGACCCAGTACTTC. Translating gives CASSLNGGQGEETQYF.

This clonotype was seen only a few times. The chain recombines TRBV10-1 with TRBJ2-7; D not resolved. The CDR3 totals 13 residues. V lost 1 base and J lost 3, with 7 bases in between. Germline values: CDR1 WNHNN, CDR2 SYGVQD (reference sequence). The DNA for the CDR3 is TGCGCCAGCAGTGAGTTGGGTGGCTACGAGCAGTACTTC. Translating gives CASSELGGYEQYF.

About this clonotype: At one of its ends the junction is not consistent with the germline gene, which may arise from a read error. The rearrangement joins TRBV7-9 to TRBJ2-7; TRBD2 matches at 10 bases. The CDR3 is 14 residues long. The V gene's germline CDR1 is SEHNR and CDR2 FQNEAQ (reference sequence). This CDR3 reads CVSSLAGGGYEQYF. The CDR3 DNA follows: TGTGTCAGCAGCTTAGCGGGAGGAGGCTACGAGCAGTACTTC.

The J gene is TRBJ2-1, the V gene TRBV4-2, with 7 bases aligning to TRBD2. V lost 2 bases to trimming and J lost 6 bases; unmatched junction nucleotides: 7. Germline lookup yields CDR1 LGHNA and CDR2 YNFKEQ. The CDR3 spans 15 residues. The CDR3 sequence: CASSQIGGGPNEQFF. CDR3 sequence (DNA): TGTGCCAGCAGCCAAATCGGGGGAGGGCCCAATGAGCAGTTCTTC.

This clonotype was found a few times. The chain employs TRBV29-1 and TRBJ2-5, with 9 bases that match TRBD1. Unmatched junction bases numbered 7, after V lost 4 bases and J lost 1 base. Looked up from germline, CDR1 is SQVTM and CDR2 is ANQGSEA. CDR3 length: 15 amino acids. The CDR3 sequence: CSVAGTGISQETQYF. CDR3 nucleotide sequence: TGCAGCGTTGCCGGGACAGGGATTTCCCAAGAGACCCAGTACTTC. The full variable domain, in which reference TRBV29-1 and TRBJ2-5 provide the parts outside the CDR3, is SAVISQKPSRDICQRGTSLTIQCQVDSQVTMMFWYRQQPGQSLTLIATANQGSEATYESGFVIDKFPISRPNLTFSTLTVSNMSPEDSSIYLCSVAGTGISQETQYFGPGTRLLVL.